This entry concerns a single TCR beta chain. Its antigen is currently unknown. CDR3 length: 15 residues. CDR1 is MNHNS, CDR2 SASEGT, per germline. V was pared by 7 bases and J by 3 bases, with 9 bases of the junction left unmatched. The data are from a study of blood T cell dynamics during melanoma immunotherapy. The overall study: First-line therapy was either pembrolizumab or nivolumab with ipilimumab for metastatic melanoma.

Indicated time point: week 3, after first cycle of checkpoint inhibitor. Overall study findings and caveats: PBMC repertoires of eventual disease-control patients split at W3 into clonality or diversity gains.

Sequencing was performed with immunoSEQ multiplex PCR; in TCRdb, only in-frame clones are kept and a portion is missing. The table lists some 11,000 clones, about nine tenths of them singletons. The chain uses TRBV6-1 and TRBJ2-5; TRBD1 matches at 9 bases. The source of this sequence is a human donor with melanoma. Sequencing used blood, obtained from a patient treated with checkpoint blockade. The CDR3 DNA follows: TGTGCCAGCATGGGCTGGACAGGGGCGGAAGAGACCCAGTACTTC. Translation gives CASMGWTGAEETQYF.